The 32 T cell receptor beta chains reported below all come from one sample, sequenced in a study of T cell clonality in common variable immunodeficiency. TCRdb keeps only in-frame clones here, not all; method: immunoSEQ multiplex PCR. The sample gives around 60,000 clones, none seen only once, and the top ten clones hold about 1.7%. The sequencing sample was made of peripheral blood mononuclear cells. These receptors were collected from a person aged 18 to 75 in good health.

The sample holds many counts of this clone. The CDR3 is cut off 3 residues early in the read; its end comes from the germline J gene. The gene calls are TRBV5-1 and TRBJ1-3; no clear D. Per germline, CDR1 SGHRS and CDR2 YFSETQ. Trimming shortened V by 0 bases and J by 4 bases, and 14 bases separated the two germline ends. CDR3 length: 16 residues. Incomplete CDR3 DNA: TGCGCCAGCAGCTTGGCCGGGGTCCGATTAGGAAACACC. Protein: CASSLAGVRLGNT. The whole CDR3 protein is CASSLAGVRLGNTIYF.

This clone was counted ten times or more. The CDR3 extends 3 residues past the end of the read, so its final part is completed from the germline J gene. The V gene is TRBV19, the J gene TRBJ2-6; weak D call: TRBD1 (7 bases). Germline V lookup: CDR1 LNHDA, CDR2 SQIVND (reference sequence). CDR3 length: 16 amino acids. Trimming cost V 5 bases and J 4 bases, with 15 bases left between them. The covered CDR3 bases are TGTGCCAGTAGTCGCCAGGGGGGAGCGGGGGCCAACGTC. It codes for CASSRQGGAGANV. The complete CDR3 reads CASSRQGGAGANVLTF.

This clone came up many times. The missing CDR3 end, 3 residues past where the read stops, is filled in from the germline J gene. This chain uses TRBV20-1 with TRBJ1-4; D is undetermined. The CDR3 sequence is 11 residues long. Trimming took off 1 base at V and 7 bases at J, with 4 bases between the two ends. Germline loops: CDR1 DFQATT, CDR2 SNEGSKA (reference sequence). This chain's CDR3 is CSARALEKLFF. The sequenced CDR3 bases are TGCAGTGCTAGAGCTCTTGAAAAA.

This clone was seen ten or more times. The read halts 3 residues ahead of the CDR3 end, with the missing end drawn from the germline J gene. This sequence joins TRBV28 and TRBJ1-1; D uncertain. Germline CDR1 is MDHEN and CDR2 is SYDVKM. The CDR3 length is 10 residues. The germline V and J ends were trimmed by 10 bases and 6 bases, with 9 bases remaining between them. The CDR3 bases that were read are TGTGCCACCCTAAGGGCTGAA. Translation gives CATLRAE. The full-length CDR3 reads as CATLRAEAFF.

This clone has a count of ten or more. The CDR3 end falls 3 residues outside the read, so it is completed with the germline J gene. The V and J genes are TRBV6-1 and TRBJ2-3, with 12 positions matching TRBD2. The CDR3 spans 16 residues. Germline V CDR1 and CDR2: MNHNS, SASEGT. The J segment lost 2 bases and the V segment lost 4 bases, leaving 4 bases of the junction unmatched. The CDR3 sequence is CASSATSGGITDTQYF. The CDR3 bases that were read are TGTGCCAGCAGTGCAACTAGCGGGGGGATCACAGATACG.

This clone was counted at least ten times. The read comes to an end 3 residues before the CDR3 does, leaving the germline J gene to fill in the end. J is TRBJ2-1 and V is TRBV20-1, with a weak D call TRBD2 (7 bases). The CDR3 extends over 13 amino acids. Trimming removed 7 bases from V and 6 bases from J, with 16 bases in between. Germline CDR1 DFQATT, CDR2 SNEGSKA (reference sequence). The sequenced part of the CDR3 DNA is TGCAGTGTAATTAAGAGGGGGGGCAATGAG. Its protein is CSVIKRGGNE. The whole CDR3 sequence is CSVIKRGGNEQFF.

This clone was recorded many times. The CDR3 DNA, read in part, is TGTGCCAGCTCAGCGCGACCGGGACAGCCTTTGTCAGATACG. Translating gives CASSARPGQPLSDT. The complete CDR3 protein is CASSARPGQPLSDTQYF. This chain connects TRBV18 to TRBJ2-3; 7 nucleotides align to TRBD1. The sequenced fragment ends 3 residues before the CDR3 boundary, so the rest is inferred from the germline J gene. CDR3 length: 17 amino acids. With V trimmed by 5 bases and J by 4 bases, 15 bases remained unmatched. Looked up from germline, CDR1 is KGHSH and CDR2 is LQKENI.

At least ten counts were recorded for this clone. CDR3: CASSEFDGGNQPQHF. The sequenced part of the CDR3 DNA is TGCGCCAGCAGCGAGTTCGACGGGGGCAATCAGCCC. The genes are TRBV5-1 and TRBJ1-5; D is ambiguous. Read data end 3 residues before the CDR3 end; the end is taken from the germline J gene. The ends were cut back, 4 bases at V and 2 bases at J, with 13 bases in the middle. Germline V gives CDR1 SGHRS, CDR2 YFSETQ. The CDR3 is 15 residues long. The full variable domain, with the rest looked up from reference TRBV5-1 and TRBJ1-5, is KAGVTQTPRYLIKTRGQQVTLSCSPISGHRSVSWYQQTPGQGLQFLFEYFSETQRNKGNFPGRFSGRQFSNSRSEMNVSTLELGDSALYLCASSEFDGGNQPQHFGDGTRLSIL.

Ten or more counts support this clone. The read stops 3 residues short of the end of the CDR3; the missing end is completed from the germline J gene. The chain combines TRBV6-2 or TRBV6-3 with TRBJ2-7; TRBD2 agrees at 10 bases. Trimming removed 3 bases from V and 4 bases from J; junction bases left unmatched: 6. Germline values: CDR1 MNHEY, CDR2 SVGEGT. The length of the CDR3 is 15 residues. The CDR3 bases that were read are TGTGCCAGCAGTTATGCCAGCGGGGGGGCTTACGAG. This gives the protein CASSYASGGAYE. The CDR3, in full, reads CASSYASGGAYEQYF.

This clone was observed a handful of times. The read falls 3 residues short of the CDR3 end, and the missing part is taken from the germline J gene. This chain joins TRBV5-6 and TRBJ2-3; 14 bases fit TRBD2. The V gene's germline CDR1 is SGHDT and CDR2 YYEEEE. CDR3 size: 14 residues. V dropped 4 bases and J dropped 6; count of bases not matched to a gene: 1. Incomplete CDR3 DNA: TGTGCCAGCAGCCGGACTAGCGGGGGGGATACG. Residues: CASSRTSGGDT. The entire CDR3 reads CASSRTSGGDTQYF. Using reference TRBV5-6 and TRBJ2-3 for the parts outside the CDR3, the full variable domain is DAGVTQSPTHLIKTRGQQVTLRCSPKSGHDTVSWYQQALGQGPQFIFQYYEEEERQRGNFPDRFSGHQFPNYSSELNVNALLLGDSALYLCASSRTSGGDTQYFGPGTRLTVL.

This clone was recorded at least ten times. The sequenced fragment ends 3 residues before the CDR3 boundary, so the rest is inferred from the germline J gene. The rearrangement joins TRBV10-1 to TRBJ1-2, with D possibly TRBD1 on 5 matching bases. Germline V gene lookup returns CDR1 WNHNN and CDR2 SYGVQD (reference sequence). Trimming took off 4 bases at V and 7 bases at J, with 13 bases between the two ends. This CDR3 has 13 amino acids. The CDR3 loop is CASSAQGDAGYTF. The covered CDR3 bases are TGCGCCAGCAGTGCGCAGGGTGATGCTGGC.

At least ten counts were recorded for this clone. The read ends 3 residues before the CDR3 terminus; that terminus is restored from the germline J gene. This sequence joins TRBV12-3 or TRBV12-4 and TRBJ1-5; unclear D gene. V lost 6 bases and J 7 bases, leaving 22 bases between the germline ends. The CDR3 totals 16 residues. Here the CDR3 reads CASSYAGMGLGQPQHF. The CDR3 bases that were read are TGTGCCAGCAGCTACGCGGGTATGGGTTTAGGGCAGCCC.

This clone showed up just a few times. The CDR3 is cut off 3 residues early in the read; its end comes from the germline J gene. J is TRBJ1-2 and V is TRBV7-3; unclear D gene. CDR3 length: 15 residues. Germline values: CDR1 SGHTA, CDR2 FQGTGA. The covered CDR3 bases are TGTGCCAGCAGCTCCGGACTAGCGATCACAGATACC. Encoded protein: CASSSGLAITDT. The whole CDR3 protein is CASSSGLAITDTYTF. Based on the CDR3 plus reference TRBV7-3 and TRBJ1-2, the full variable domain is GAGVSQTPSNKVTEKGKYVELRCDPISGHTALYWYRQSLGQGPEFLIYFQGTGAADDSGLPNDRFFAVRPEGSVSTLKIQRTERGDSAVYLCASSSGLAITDTYTFGSGTRLTVV.

There are many counts of this clone. The CDR3 is cut off 3 residues early in the read; its end comes from the germline J gene. The J gene is TRBJ1-1, the V gene TRBV4-1, with D perhaps TRBD1 (5 bases). The length of the CDR3 is 15 residues. Germline lookup yields CDR1 MGHRA and CDR2 YSYEKL. V lost 1 base and J lost 1, with 10 bases in between. CDR3 sequence reads: CASSQVGHTNTEAFF. The sequenced part of the CDR3 DNA is TGCGCCAGCAGCCAAGTCGGACACACGAACACTGAA.

This clone was counted at least ten times. Coverage ceases 3 residues before the CDR3 finishes, and the germline J gene fills in the end. The chain uses TRBV11-2 and TRBJ2-7, with 9 bases that match TRBD1. The V gene end was trimmed by 0 bases and the J gene end by 6 bases; junction bases not matched to a gene: 6. The CDR3 spans 15 residues. Germline values: CDR1 SGHAT, CDR2 FQNNGV. The sequenced CDR3 bases are TGTGCCAGCAGCTTAGAAGGGGACAGGGCGATCGAG. The encoded protein is CASSLEGDRAIE. The full CDR3 protein is CASSLEGDRAIEQYF.

At least ten counts were recorded for this clone. Read sequence stops 3 residues before the CDR3 end, and the germline J gene provides the missing end. The V gene is TRBV6-4, the J gene TRBJ2-2, with a tentative D call TRBD1 (7 bases). The germline V and J ends were trimmed by 4 bases and 5 bases, with 14 bases remaining between them. From germline, CDR1 is MRHNA and CDR2 SNTAGT. The CDR3 is made up of 15 amino acids. CDR3 amino acids: CASSVQPGGTGELFF. The covered CDR3 bases are TGTGCCAGCAGTGTCCAACCAGGGGGGACCGGGGAG.

Many counts were recorded for this clone. The CDR3 goes on 3 residues after the read ends, and that part is filled in from the germline J gene. The sample contains more than one DNA sequence encoding this CDR3. V usage is TRBV5-1 and J usage is TRBJ1-5, with TRBD1 as a possible D gene (5 bases). Germline V gene lookup returns CDR1 SGHRS and CDR2 YFSETQ. This CDR3 comprises 13 residues. V lost 0 bases, J lost 7 bases, and 8 bases lay in between. The sequenced CDR3 bases are TGCGCCAGCAGCTTGGCGGGGGACCAGCCC. Protein product: CASSLAGDQP. The whole CDR3 sequence reads CASSLAGDQPQHF.

This clone was recorded many times. The chain's CDR3 is CASRPTVATNEKLFF. CDR3 bases read: TGTGCCAGCAGACCCACAGTCGCAACTAATGAAAAA. The V gene is TRBV12-3 or TRBV12-4, the J gene TRBJ1-4; D uncertain. The CDR3 end lies 3 residues beyond the end of the read and is filled in from the germline J gene. This CDR3 is built from 15 residues. Deletions cut 6 bases from V and 0 bases from J, with 11 bases between.

This clone was seen many times. The read comes to an end 3 residues before the CDR3 does, leaving the germline J gene to fill in the end. The rearrangement uses TRBV6-2 or TRBV6-3 and TRBJ1-2, with TRBD1 matching 8 bases. The CDR3 is 15 amino acids. The germline V gene has CDR1 MNHEY and CDR2 SVGEGT. CDR3 amino acids: CASSYPQDRVHDYTF. Partial CDR3 DNA: TGTGCCAGCAGTTATCCCCAGGACAGGGTTCACGAC.

This clone showed up many times. The read stops 3 residues short of the end of the CDR3; the missing end is completed from the germline J gene. J is TRBJ1-1 and V is TRBV20-1, with D maybe TRBD1 (5 bases). The ends were cut back, 7 bases at V and 3 bases at J, with 15 bases in the middle. The germline CDR1 and CDR2 sequences are DFQATT and SNEGSKA (reference sequence). This CDR3 is 13 amino acids long. This chain's CDR3 is CSGWAGSDTEAFF. The sequenced CDR3 bases are TGCAGTGGGTGGGCAGGGTCGGACACTGAA.

In this sample, this clone turned up many times. The read ends 3 residues shy of where the CDR3 ends; the end is completed using the germline J gene. The V and J genes are TRBV6-2 or TRBV6-3 and TRBJ2-1; TRBD2 aligns across 8 bases. Germline loops: CDR1 MNHEY, CDR2 SVGEGT. The V gene end was trimmed by 6 bases and the J gene end by 0 bases; junction bases not matched to a gene: 4. The CDR3 sequence is 15 residues long. The CDR3 spells CASSTGTSSYNEQFF. The DNA read from the CDR3 is TGTGCCAGCAGCACGGGGACTAGCTCCTACAATGAG.

This clone was detected ten times or more. The CDR3 end is not reached by the read, which stops 3 residues before it; the germline J gene fills it in. The V and J genes are TRBV3-1 (or the pseudogene TRBV3-2) and TRBJ2-5, with a possible D match to TRBD1 (6 bases). V dropped 1 base and J dropped 2 bases, with 8 bases sitting between them. From germline, CDR1 is LGHDT and CDR2 YNNKEL (reference sequence). There are 14 residues in the CDR3. Partial CDR3 DNA: TGTGCCAGCAGCCAAGGGACAGCACAAGAGACC. Translation gives CASSQGTAQET. The full CDR3 protein reads CASSQGTAQETQYF.

This clone was observed at least ten times. The missing CDR3 end, 3 residues past where the read stops, is filled in from the germline J gene. The chain couples TRBV20-1 to TRBJ1-4; D might be TRBD1 (5 bases). V gave up 6 bases and J gave up 7 bases, with 21 bases separating them. Germline CDR1 is DFQATT and CDR2 is SNEGSKA (reference sequence). The CDR3 has 15 amino acids. The CDR3: CSAISRAPLSEKLFF. The covered CDR3 bases are TGCAGTGCCATTTCCAGGGCCCCCTTGAGTGAAAAA.

This clone came up many times. The read terminates 3 residues before the CDR3 end, so the remaining end is supplied by the germline J gene. This chain uses TRBV20-1 with TRBJ2-3; TRBD2 matches 10 bases. With 2 bases clipped from V and 1 base from J, the junction kept 12 bases outside the gene matches. The CDR3 runs 18 residues. Germline V lookup: CDR1 DFQATT, CDR2 SNEGSKA (reference sequence). The CDR3 sequence: CSARRTSGYPIRTDTQYF. The CDR3 bases that were read are TGCAGTGCTAGACGGACTAGCGGATACCCGATTCGCACAGATACG.

This clone was seen many times. The sequence runs out 3 residues before the end of the CDR3; the remainder is reconstructed from the germline J gene. The chain uses TRBV12-3 or TRBV12-4 and TRBJ1-2; 7 nucleotides align to TRBD1. The CDR3 covers 15 residues. After removal of 7 bases from V and 2 bases from J, the junction contained 10 bases not matched to a gene. CDR3 residues: CASTQTGSSNYGYTF. Partial CDR3 DNA: TGTGCCAGCACACAGACAGGGAGCTCAAACTATGGC.

This clone has only a few counts. The DNA ends 3 residues before the CDR3 does, and the rest of the CDR3 is filled in from the germline J gene. The chain joins TRBV11-2 to TRBJ2-7; maybe TRBD2 (5 bases). Trimming shortened V by 2 bases and J by 3 bases, and 11 bases separated the two germline ends. This CDR3 has 14 amino acids. Germline V lookup: CDR1 SGHAT, CDR2 FQNNGV. The CDR3 sequence: CASSLSGESYEQYF. CDR3 DNA, as far as it was read: TGTGCCAGCAGCTTAAGCGGAGAGAGCTACGAG. Using reference TRBV11-2 and TRBJ2-7 for the parts outside the CDR3, the full variable domain is EAGVAQSPRYKIIEKRQSVAFWCNPISGHATLYWYQQILGQGPKLLIQFQNNGVVDDSQLPKDRFSAERLKGVDSTLKIQPAKLEDSAVYLCASSLSGESYEQYFGPGTRLTVT.

The table lists this clone with many counts. Read data end 3 residues before the CDR3 end; the end is taken from the germline J gene. The rearrangement links TRBV20-1 to TRBJ2-7; 8 nucleotides match TRBD1. V was pared by 1 base and J by 6 bases, with 5 bases of the junction left unmatched. CDR1 is DFQATT and CDR2 is SNEGSKA in the germline V gene (reference sequence). The CDR3 has 13 residues. CDR3 in amino acids: CSARGVDRVEQYF. Incomplete CDR3 DNA: TGCAGTGCTAGAGGGGTGGACAGGGTCGAG.

This clone has at least ten counts. The sequenced fragment ends 3 residues before the CDR3 boundary, so the rest is inferred from the germline J gene. The rearrangement joins TRBV6-4 to TRBJ2-5; a possible D gene is TRBD1 (5 bases). The CDR3 runs 16 residues. Germline CDR1 is MRHNA and CDR2 is SNTAGT. The ends were cut back, 4 bases at V and 4 bases at J, with 19 bases in the middle. The part of the CDR3 DNA that was read is TGTGCCAGCAGTGTTTGGGGCAGGGCCACCCCAGAGACC. Protein: CASSVWGRATPET. The CDR3 in its entirety is CASSVWGRATPETQYF.

This clone came up a few times. The CDR3 end falls 3 residues outside the read, so it is completed with the germline J gene. The rearrangement joins TRBV7-8 to TRBJ1-5; D gene uncertain. V shed 5 bases and J shed 7 bases, with 18 bases lying between them. The germline CDR1 and CDR2 sequences are SGHVS and FQNEAQ. CDR3 length: 15 residues. The DNA read from the CDR3 is TGTGCCAGCAGCCCAGCGGGAGTTGGATTCCAGCCC. Protein product: CASSPAGVGFQP. The whole CDR3 protein reads CASSPAGVGFQPQHF.

This clone was detected ten times or more. The read falls 3 residues short of the CDR3 end, and the missing part is taken from the germline J gene. The chain combines TRBV19 with TRBJ2-2; TRBD2 matches 12 bases. CDR1 LNHDA and CDR2 SQIVND come from the germline V gene (reference sequence). The CDR3 is 16 amino acids. The J segment lost 3 bases and the V segment lost 7 bases, leaving 6 bases of the junction unmatched. The CDR3 reads CASTPRTSGDTGELFF. The sequenced CDR3 bases are TGTGCCAGTACCCCTAGGACTAGCGGGGACACCGGGGAG.

This clone occurred many times. The DNA ends 3 residues before the CDR3 does, and the rest of the CDR3 is filled in from the germline J gene. V gene TRBV12-5 combines with J gene TRBJ2-3; 10 bases agree with TRBD2. Losses at the gene ends were 5 bases for V and 8 bases for J; bases not matched to a gene: 7. CDR3 length equals 14 residues. CDR1 and CDR2 (germline): LGHNT, FRNRAP. The CDR3 is CASGALAGAGTQYF. The DNA read from the CDR3 is TGTGCTAGTGGTGCCCTAGCGGGGGCGGGTACG.

This clone was detected many times. The read stops 3 residues short of the end of the CDR3; the missing end is completed from the germline J gene. The chain uses TRBV18 and TRBJ1-2, with 7 bases aligning to TRBD1. The CDR3 is 15 residues long. The ends lost 5 bases at V and 3 bases at J; junction bases unmatched: 9. The germline gives CDR1 KGHSH, CDR2 LQKENI. CDR3 region: CASSDNRGAHYGYTF. Incomplete CDR3 DNA: TGTGCCAGCTCAGACAACAGGGGAGCTCACTATGGC.